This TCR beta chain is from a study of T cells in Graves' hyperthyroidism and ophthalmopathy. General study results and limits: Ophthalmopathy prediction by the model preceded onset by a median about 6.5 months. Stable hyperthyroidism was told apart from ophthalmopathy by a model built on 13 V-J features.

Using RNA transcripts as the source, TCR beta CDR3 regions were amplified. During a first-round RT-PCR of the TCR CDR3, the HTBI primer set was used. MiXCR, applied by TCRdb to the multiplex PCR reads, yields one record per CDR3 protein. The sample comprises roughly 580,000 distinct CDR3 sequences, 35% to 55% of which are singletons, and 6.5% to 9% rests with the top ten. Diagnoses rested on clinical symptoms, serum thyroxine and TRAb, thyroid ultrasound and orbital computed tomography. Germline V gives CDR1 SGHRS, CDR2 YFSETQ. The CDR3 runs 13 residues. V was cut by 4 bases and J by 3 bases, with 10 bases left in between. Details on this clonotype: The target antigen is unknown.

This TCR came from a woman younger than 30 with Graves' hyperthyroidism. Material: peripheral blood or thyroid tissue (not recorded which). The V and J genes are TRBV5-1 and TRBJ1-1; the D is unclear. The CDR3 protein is CASSPMWDTEAFF. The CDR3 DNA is TGCGCCAGCAGCCCTATGTGGGACACTGAAGCTTTCTTT.